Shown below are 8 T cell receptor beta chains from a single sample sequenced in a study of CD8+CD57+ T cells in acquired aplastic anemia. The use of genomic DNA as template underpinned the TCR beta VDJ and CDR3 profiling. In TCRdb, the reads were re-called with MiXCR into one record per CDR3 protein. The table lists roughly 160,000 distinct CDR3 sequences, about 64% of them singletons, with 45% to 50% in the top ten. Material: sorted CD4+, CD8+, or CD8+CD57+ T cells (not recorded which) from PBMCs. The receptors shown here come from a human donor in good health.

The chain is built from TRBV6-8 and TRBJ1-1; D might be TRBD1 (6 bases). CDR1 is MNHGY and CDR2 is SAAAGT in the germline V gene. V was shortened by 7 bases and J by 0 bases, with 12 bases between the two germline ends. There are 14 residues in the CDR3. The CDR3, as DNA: TGTGCCAGCACCCAGGGACACCTGAACACTGAAGCTTTCTTT. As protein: CASTQGHLNTEAFF.

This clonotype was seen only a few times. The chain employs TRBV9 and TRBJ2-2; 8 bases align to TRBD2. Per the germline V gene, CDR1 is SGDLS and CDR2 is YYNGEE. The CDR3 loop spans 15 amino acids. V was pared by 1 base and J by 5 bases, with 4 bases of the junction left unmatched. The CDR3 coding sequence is TGTGCCAGCAGCGTAAGCAGCGGGGGTACCGGGGAGCTGTTTTTT. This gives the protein CASSVSSGGTGELFF.

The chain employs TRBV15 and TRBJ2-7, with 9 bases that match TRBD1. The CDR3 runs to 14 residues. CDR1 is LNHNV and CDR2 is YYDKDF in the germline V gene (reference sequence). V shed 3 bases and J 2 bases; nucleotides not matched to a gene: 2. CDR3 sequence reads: CATSSDRGTYEQYF. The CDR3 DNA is TGTGCCACCAGCAGCGACAGGGGGACCTACGAGCAGTACTTC.

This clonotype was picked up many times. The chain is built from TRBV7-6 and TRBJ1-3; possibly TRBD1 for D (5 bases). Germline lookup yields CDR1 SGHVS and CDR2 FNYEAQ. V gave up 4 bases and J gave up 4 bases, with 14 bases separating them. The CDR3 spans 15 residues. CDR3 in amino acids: CASSSSRDVGNTIYF. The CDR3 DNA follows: TGTGCCAGCAGCTCCTCCCGGGACGTCGGAAACACCATATATTTT.

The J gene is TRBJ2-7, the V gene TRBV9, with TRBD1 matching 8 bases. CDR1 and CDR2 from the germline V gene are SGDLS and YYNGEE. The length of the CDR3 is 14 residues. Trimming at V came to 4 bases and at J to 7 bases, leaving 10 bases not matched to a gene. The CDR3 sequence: CASSFGQGRGEQYF. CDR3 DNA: TGTGCCAGCAGCTTCGGACAGGGACGTGGTGAGCAGTACTTC.

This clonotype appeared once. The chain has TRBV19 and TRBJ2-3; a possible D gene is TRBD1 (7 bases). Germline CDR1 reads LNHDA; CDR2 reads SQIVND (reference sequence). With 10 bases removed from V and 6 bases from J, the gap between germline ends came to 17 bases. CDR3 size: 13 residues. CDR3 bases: TGTGCCACTACGACAGGGACTGCGGATACGCAGTATTTT. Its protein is CATTTGTADTQYF.

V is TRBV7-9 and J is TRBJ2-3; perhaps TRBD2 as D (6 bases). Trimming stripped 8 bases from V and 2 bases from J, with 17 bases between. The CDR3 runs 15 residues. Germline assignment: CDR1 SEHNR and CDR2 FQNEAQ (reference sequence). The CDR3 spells CASRGELANTDTQYF. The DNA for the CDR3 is TGTGCCAGCCGAGGGGAACTAGCCAACACAGATACGCAGTATTTT.

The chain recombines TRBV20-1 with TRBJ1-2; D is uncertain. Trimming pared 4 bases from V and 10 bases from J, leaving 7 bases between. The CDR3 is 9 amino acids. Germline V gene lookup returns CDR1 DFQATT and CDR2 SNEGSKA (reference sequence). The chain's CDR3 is CSAKFPYTF. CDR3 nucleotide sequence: TGCAGTGCTAAGTTCCCCTACACCTTC.